This TCR beta chain was observed in a study of blood T cell repertoires in COVID-19. The V segment lost 6 bases and the J segment 3 bases; nucleotides outside the gene matches: 12. This CDR3 is built from 17 residues. The germline V gene has CDR1 SGHTA and CDR2 FQGNSA. This table comes from immunoSEQ multiplex PCR, and its TCRdb copy is limited to in-frame clones, with some not included. Of about 190,000 clones in the sample, 65% to 80% are singletons; the top ten hold about an eighth. The rearrangement joins TRBV7-2 to TRBJ1-1; 11 nucleotides match TRBD1. Sequenced: peripheral blood. The receptor was isolated from a woman aged 45-60 years with acute or convalescent COVID-19. The CDR3 protein is CASSRHRDRGFDTEAFF. Written as DNA, the CDR3 is TGTGCCAGCAGTCGACACCGGGACAGGGGGTTCGACACTGAAGCTTTCTTT.